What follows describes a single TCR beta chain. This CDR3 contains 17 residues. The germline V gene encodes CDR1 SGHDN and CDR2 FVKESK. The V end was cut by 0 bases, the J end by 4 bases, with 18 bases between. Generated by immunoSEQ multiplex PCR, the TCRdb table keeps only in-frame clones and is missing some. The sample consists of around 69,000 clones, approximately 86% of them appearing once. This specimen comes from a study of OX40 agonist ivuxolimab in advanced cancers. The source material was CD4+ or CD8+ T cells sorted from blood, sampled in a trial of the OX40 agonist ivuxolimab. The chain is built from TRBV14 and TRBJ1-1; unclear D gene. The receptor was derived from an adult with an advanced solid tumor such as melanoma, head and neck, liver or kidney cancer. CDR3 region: CASSQEALLGGITEAFF. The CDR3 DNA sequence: TGTGCCAGCAGCCAAGAAGCCCTTTTGGGCGGGATCACTGAAGCTTTCTTT.